These T cell receptor beta chains were read from a single sample in a study of shared clonotypes between healthy human individuals. Repertoires were generated with immunoSEQ multiplex PCR, while TCRdb's copy carries only in-frame clones and drops some. Of some 2,000,000 clones listed, 85% to 95% are singletons. Sequenced sample: naive CD4+ T cells sorted from blood. These receptor sequences come from a man younger than 30 in good health. Each CDR3 is given with its conserved first and last residue. Each record gives: CDR3 DNA, CDR3 protein, J gene, D gene, clone size, V gene. A D gene is named only where the DNA matches it firmly. Where a row states a size, it is once, few, many or the class of an expanded clone; other rows omit it.

TGTGCCAGCTCACCACCGTCCCAGAGCTCCTACGAGCAGTACTTC	CASSPPSQSSYEQYF	TRBJ2-7	NA	NA	TRBV18
TGTGCCAGCTCACTCTCGACGGGGGCGGATGGCTACACCTTC	CASSLSTGADGYTF	TRBJ1-2	NA	once	TRBV18
TGTGCCAGCAGCTTGGCAGCTTTAGAAGCTTTCTTT	CASSLAALEAFF	TRBJ1-1	NA	NA	TRBV5-6
TGTGCCAGCCAGGAGGTCCTCTACAATGAGCAGTTCTTC	CASQEVLYNEQFF	TRBJ2-1	NA	once	TRBV2
TGTGCCAGTAGACAGGGTGCGGCCAAAAACATTCAGTACTTC	CASRQGAAKNIQYF	TRBJ2-4	NA	NA	TRBV19
TGTGCCAGCGTAATATCAGGGGTCGGCAATCAGCCCCAGCATTTT	CASVISGVGNQPQHF	TRBJ1-5	NA	NA	TRBV6-1
TGCGCCAGCAGCCAAGGGAACCTAAATGAAAAACTGTTTTTT	CASSQGNLNEKLFF	TRBJ1-4	NA	NA	TRBV4-1
TGTGCCAGCAGGGAACTAGCGGGGACAAAAAACATTCAGTACTTC	CASRELAGTKNIQYF	TRBJ2-4	TRBD2	NA	TRBV6-1
TGCGCCAGCAGCCCGTCGGACCGGAGCTCCTACAATGAGCAGTTCTTC	CASSPSDRSSYNEQFF	TRBJ2-1	NA	once	TRBV5-1
TGTGCCATCAGTGACGCGGGAAAGGGCTATGGCTACACCTTC	CAISDAGKGYGYTF	TRBJ1-2	NA	NA	TRBV10-3
TGTGCCAGCAGCTTAGCGACTAGCACCCCCAAAAACATTCAGTACTTC	CASSLATSTPKNIQYF	TRBJ2-4	TRBD2	once	TRBV7-2
TGTGCCAGCAGCAATACCGGGGGGGCCACTGGAAATACGCAGTATTTT	CASSNTGGATGNTQYF	TRBJ2-3	TRBD2	NA	TRBV7-6
TGTGCCAGTAGTGCAACAGGTGCCTACGAGCAGTACTTC	CASSATGAYEQYF	TRBJ2-7	NA	NA	TRBV19
TGCGCCAGCAGGCCCGCAGGTCCCTACGAGCAGTACTTC	CASRPAGPYEQYF	TRBJ2-7	NA	NA	TRBV5-1
TGTGCCAGCAGTTTAACAGGGGGCGGTTCACCCCTCCACTTT	CASSLTGGGSPLHF	TRBJ1-6	TRBD1	NA	TRBV28
TGTGCCAGCAGCGTACTTGCCGAGATGAACACTGAAGCTTTCTTT	CASSVLAEMNTEAFF	TRBJ1-1	NA	NA	TRBV9
TGCGCCAGCAGCCAAGGGGACAGCCGAACCTACGAGCAGTACTTC	CASSQGDSRTYEQYF	TRBJ2-7	TRBD1	NA	TRBV4-1
TGCGCCAGCAGCCCACCGACTAGCGGATATCTCAATGAGCAGTTCTTC	CASSPPTSGYLNEQFF	TRBJ2-1	TRBD2	once	TRBV5-1
TGTGCCAGCTCACCAATGACAGCGGACAATGAGCAGTTCTTC	CASSPMTADNEQFF	TRBJ2-1	NA	NA	TRBV18
TGCGCCAGCAGCTTGAGGGGGGACGAGCAGTACTTC	CASSLRGDEQYF	TRBJ2-7	NA	NA	TRBV5-1
TGTGCCAGCAGCCCGTCGGGGACCAGCAATTCACCCCTCCACTTT	CASSPSGTSNSPLHF	TRBJ1-6	NA	once	TRBV9
TGTGCCAGCACGAAGAACTTCCCGACGAAGAGCAATCAGCCCCAGCATTTT	CASTKNFPTKSNQPQHF	TRBJ1-5	NA	NA	TRBV2
TGTGCCAGCGGAACGGGAGATACGCAGTATTTT	CASGTGDTQYF	TRBJ2-3	NA	once	TRBV5-4
TGTGCCTGGAGTATCCCCAACAATGAGCAGTTCTTC	CAWSIPNNEQFF	TRBJ2-1	NA	NA	TRBV30
TGCGCCAGCAGGAGACAGGTGGGCCAAGAGACCCAGTACTTC	CASRRQVGQETQYF	TRBJ2-5	NA	few	TRBV10-2
TGCAGCGCCCGGGGGGGGGCAGATCTTTCCGGCACCTTC	CSARGGADLSGTF	TRBJ1-2	NA	few	TRBV29-1
TGTGCCAGCAGGGCGGGGCGGAATTATAATTCACCCCTCCACTTT	CASRAGRNYNSPLHF	TRBJ1-6	NA	once	TRBV27
TGTGCCATCAGTGGGGGGGACAGCCGAATAAATCAGCCCCAGCATTTT	CAISGGDSRINQPQHF	TRBJ1-5	TRBD1	NA	TRBV10-3
TGTGCCAGCAGCTTAGATCGGGGAGGGACCCAGTACTTC	CASSLDRGGTQYF	TRBJ2-5	NA	NA	TRBV7-8
TGTGCCAGCAGGGGCACCGGGACAGTAGAAGCTTTCTTT	CASRGTGTVEAFF	TRBJ1-1	TRBD1	NA	TRBV27
TGCGCCAGCAGCCAAGCAGTTGTCAGGGGAGGGGGTAATTCACCCCTCCACTTT	CASSQAVVRGGGNSPLHF	TRBJ1-6	NA	once	TRBV4-1
TGTGCCAGCAGTTTTCCGGGTAGCACAGATACGCAGTATTTT	CASSFPGSTDTQYF	TRBJ2-3	NA	once	TRBV27
TGTGCCAGCAGTGATCCATCCAGCGCGCGAAATACGCAGTATTTT	CASSDPSSARNTQYF	TRBJ2-3	NA	NA	TRBV25-1
TGTGCCATCAGTGATACAGGGATCCTGGGGGAGCAGTACTTC	CAISDTGILGEQYF	TRBJ2-7	NA	NA	TRBV10-3
TGCGCCAGCAGTACGACAGATTTTGAAGCTTTCTTT	CASSTTDFEAFF	TRBJ1-1	NA	NA	TRBV5-1
TGTGCCTGGAGTCCGACAAATGCCGGGACCTATGGGATCTTC	CAWSPTNAGTYGIF	TRBJ2-1	NA	once	TRBV30
TGTGCCAGCAGCTTAGTTTCCGGGAACACTGAAGCTTTCTTT	CASSLVSGNTEAFF	TRBJ1-1	NA	NA	TRBV11-2
TGTGCCAGCAGATGGGGACAGGTCCCTGGCTACACCTTC	CASRWGQVPGYTF	TRBJ1-2	TRBD1	NA	TRBV28